This T cell receptor (beta chain) was recovered during a study of T-cell reconstitution after alpha-beta-depleted transplantation in children. Study-level findings and limits: Several hundred rapidly expanded clones from non-depleted graft cells reportedly supplied alpha-beta T cells about two months post-transplant.

TCRbeta library construction was performed incorporating unique molecular identifiers. MiXCR was run by TCRdb on the PCR reads, yielding one entry per CDR3 protein. The sample consists of 32,000 or so distinct CDR3 sequences, approximately 6.9% of them appearing once. This clonotype was seen ten or more times. As yet, its antigen is unknown. Deletions cut 5 bases from V and 6 bases from J, with 13 bases between. The CDR3 covers 12 residues. Germline CDR1 and CDR2: SQVTM and ANQGSEA. Sequenced here: peripheral blood, sampled 60 days after TCRalphabeta/CD19-depleted stem cell transplant. The receptor's source is a child under three years old who had a stem cell transplant for acute myeloid leukemia, so the T cells may come from the graft donor. V is TRBV29-1 and J is TRBJ1-1; no reliable D call. CDR3: CSVRASDPEAFF. CDR3 nucleotide sequence: TGCAGCGTTCGAGCCTCGGACCCTGAAGCTTTCTTT.